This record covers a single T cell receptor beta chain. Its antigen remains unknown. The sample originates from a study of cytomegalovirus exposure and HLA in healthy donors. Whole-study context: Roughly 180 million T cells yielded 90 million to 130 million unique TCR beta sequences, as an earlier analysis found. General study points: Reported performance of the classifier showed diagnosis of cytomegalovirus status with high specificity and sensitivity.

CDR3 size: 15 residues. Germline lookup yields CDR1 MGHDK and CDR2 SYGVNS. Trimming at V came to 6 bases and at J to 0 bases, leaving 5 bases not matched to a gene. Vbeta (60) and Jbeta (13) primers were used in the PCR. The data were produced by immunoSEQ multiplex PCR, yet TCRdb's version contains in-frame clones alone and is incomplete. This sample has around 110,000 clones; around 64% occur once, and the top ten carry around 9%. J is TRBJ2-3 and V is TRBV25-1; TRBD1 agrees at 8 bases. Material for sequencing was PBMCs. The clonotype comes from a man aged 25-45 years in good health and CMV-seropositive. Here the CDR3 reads CASSQTGDSTDTQYF. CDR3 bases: TGTGCCAGCAGCCAGACAGGGGATAGCACAGATACGCAGTATTTT.